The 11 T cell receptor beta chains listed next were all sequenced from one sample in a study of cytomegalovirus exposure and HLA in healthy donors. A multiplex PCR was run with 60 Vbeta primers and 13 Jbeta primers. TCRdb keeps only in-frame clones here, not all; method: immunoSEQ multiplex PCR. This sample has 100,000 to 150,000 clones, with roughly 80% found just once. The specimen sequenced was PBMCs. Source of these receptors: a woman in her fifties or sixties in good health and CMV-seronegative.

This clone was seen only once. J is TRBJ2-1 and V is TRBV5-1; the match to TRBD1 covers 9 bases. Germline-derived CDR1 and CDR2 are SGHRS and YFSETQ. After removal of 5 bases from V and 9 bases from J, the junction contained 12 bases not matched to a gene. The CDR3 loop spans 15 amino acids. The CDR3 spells CASSLSVPGQGEQFF. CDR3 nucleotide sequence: TGCGCCAGCAGTTTATCCGTCCCGGGACAGGGTGAGCAGTTCTTC.

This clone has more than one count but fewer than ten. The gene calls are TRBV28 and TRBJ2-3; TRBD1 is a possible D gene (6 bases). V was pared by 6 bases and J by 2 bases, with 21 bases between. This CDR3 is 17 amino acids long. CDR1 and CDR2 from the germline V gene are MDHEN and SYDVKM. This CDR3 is CASSKGDLPTPTDTQYF. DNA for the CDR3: TGTGCCAGCAGCAAGGGGGATCTCCCGACGCCCACAGATACGCAGTATTTT.

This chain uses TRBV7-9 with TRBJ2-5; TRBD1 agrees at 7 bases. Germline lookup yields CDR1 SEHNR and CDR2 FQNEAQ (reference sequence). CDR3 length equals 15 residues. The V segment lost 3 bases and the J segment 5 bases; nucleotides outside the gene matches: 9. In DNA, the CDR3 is TGTGCCAGCAGCTTTAGACAGGGCACGGTGGAGACCCAGTACTTC. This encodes CASSFRQGTVETQYF. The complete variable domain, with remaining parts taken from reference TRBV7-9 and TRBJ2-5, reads DTGVSQNPRHKITKRGQNVTFRCDPISEHNRLYWYRQTLGQGPEFLTYFQNEAQLEKSRLLSDRFSAERPKGSFSTLEIQRTEQGDSAMYLCASSFRQGTVETQYFGPGTRLLVL.

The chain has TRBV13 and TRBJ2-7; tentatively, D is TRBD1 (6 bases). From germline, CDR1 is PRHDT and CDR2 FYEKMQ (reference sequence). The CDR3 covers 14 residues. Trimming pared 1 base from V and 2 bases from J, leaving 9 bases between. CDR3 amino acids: CASSLDAGAYEQYF. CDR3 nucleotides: TGTGCCAGCAGCTTAGATGCAGGGGCCTACGAGCAGTACTTC.

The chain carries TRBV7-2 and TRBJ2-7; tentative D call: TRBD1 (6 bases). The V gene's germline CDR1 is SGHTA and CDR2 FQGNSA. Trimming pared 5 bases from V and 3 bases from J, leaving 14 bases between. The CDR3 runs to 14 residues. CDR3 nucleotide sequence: TGTGCCAGCAGCACCCACAGGGCTAACTACGAGCAGTACTTC. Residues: CASSTHRANYEQYF. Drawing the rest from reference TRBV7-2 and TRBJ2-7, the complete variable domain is GAGVSQSPSNKVTEKGKDVELRCDPISGHTALYWYRQSLGQGLEFLIYFQGNSAPDKSGLPSDRFSAERTGGSVSTLTIQRTQQEDSAVYLCASSTHRANYEQYFGPGTRLTVT.

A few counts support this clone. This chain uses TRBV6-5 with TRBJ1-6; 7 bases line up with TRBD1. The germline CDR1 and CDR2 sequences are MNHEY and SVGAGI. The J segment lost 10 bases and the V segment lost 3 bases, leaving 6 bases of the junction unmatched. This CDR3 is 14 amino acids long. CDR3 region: CASSYETGNSPLHF. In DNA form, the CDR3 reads TGTGCCAGCAGTTATGAGACAGGGAACTCACCCCTCCACTTT.

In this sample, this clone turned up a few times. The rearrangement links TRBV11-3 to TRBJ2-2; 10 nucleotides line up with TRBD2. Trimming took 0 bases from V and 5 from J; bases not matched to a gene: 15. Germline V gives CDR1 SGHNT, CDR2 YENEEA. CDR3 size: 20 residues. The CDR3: CASSLDRWLAGATGTGELFF. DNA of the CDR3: TGTGCCAGCAGCTTAGATCGTTGGCTAGCGGGAGCCACTGGGACCGGGGAGCTGTTTTTT.

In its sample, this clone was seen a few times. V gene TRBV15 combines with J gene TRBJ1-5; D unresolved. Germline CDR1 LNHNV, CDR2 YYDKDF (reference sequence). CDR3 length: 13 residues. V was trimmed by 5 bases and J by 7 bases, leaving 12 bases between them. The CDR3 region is CATSRILGQPQHF. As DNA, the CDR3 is TGTGCCACCAGCCGAATCCTAGGACAGCCCCAGCATTTT.

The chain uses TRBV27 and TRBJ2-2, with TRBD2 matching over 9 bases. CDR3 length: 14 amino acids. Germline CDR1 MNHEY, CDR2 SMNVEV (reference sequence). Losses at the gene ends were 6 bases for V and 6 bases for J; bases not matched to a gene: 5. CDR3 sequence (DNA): TGTGCCAGCAGACTTAGCGGGGGAGCCGGGGAGCTGTTTTTT. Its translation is CASRLSGGAGELFF.

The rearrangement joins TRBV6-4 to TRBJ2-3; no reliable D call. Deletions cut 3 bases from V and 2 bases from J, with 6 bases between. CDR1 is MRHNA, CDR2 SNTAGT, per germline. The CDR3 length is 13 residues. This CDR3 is CASSESFTDTQYF. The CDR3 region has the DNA TGTGCCAGCAGTGAATCGTTCACAGATACGCAGTATTTT.

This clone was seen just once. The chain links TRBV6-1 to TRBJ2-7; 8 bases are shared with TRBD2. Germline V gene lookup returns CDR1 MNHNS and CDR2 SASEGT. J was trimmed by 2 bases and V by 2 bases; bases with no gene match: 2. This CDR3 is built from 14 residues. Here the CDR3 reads CASSERRGAYEQYF. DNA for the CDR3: TGTGCCAGCAGTGAAAGGCGGGGGGCCTACGAGCAGTACTTC.